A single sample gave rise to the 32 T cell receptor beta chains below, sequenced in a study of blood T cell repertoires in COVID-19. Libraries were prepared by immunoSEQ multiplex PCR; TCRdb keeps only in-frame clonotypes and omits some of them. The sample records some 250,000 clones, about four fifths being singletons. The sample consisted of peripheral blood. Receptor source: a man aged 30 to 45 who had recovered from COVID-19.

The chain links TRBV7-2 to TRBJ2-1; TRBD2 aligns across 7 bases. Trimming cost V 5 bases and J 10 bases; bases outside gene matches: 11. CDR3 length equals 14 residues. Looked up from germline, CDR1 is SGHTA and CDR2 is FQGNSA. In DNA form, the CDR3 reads TGTGCCAGCAGCATCGGGGGGTATGTTTACGAGCAGTTCTTC. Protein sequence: CASSIGGYVYEQFF.

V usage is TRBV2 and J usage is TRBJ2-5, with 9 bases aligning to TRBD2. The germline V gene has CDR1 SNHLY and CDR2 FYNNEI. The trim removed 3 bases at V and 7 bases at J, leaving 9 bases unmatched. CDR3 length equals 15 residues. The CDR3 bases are TGTGCCAGCAGTGAGGCTCTGCGACTAGCGGTGACCCAGTACTTC. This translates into CASSEALRLAVTQYF.

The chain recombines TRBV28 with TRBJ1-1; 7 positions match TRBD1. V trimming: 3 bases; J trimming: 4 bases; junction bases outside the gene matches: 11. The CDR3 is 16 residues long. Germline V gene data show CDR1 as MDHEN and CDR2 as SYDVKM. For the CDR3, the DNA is TGTGCCAGCAGTTTTCAGGGGGACTCCGTGGCCACTGAAGCTTTCTTT. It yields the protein CASSFQGDSVATEAFF.

The CDR3 loop is CSGGRGNTEAFF. The CDR3 region has the DNA TGCAGCGGGGGACGGGGGAACACTGAAGCTTTCTTT. V is TRBV29-1 and J is TRBJ1-1; maybe TRBD1 (5 bases). The CDR3 extends over 12 amino acids. The V gene lost 7 bases and the J gene lost 1 base, with 10 bases spanning the gap. CDR1 and CDR2 (germline): SQVTM, ANQGSEA.

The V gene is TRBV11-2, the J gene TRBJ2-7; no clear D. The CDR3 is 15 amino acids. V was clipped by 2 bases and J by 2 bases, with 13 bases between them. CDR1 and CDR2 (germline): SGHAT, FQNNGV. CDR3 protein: CASSLNPRVTYEQYF. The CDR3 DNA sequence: TGTGCCAGCAGCTTAAACCCTCGGGTAACCTACGAGCAGTACTTC.

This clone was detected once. The CDR3 here is CASSETGQGSGRYTF. The CDR3 bases are TGTGCCAGCAGTGAAACTGGACAGGGATCGGGGCGCTACACCTTC. This chain links TRBV6-1 with TRBJ1-2, with TRBD1 matching over 8 bases. From germline, CDR1 is MNHNS and CDR2 SASEGT. Trimming at V came to 2 bases and at J to 9 bases, leaving 11 bases not matched to a gene. The CDR3 loop spans 15 amino acids.

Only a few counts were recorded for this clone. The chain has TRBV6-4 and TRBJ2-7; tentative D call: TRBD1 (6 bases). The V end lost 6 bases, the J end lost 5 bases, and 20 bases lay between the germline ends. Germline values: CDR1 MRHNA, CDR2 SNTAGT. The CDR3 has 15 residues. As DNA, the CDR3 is TGTGCCAGCAGAAGGCCAACCGAAACAGGGAACGAGCAGTACGTC. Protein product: CASRRPTETGNEQYV.

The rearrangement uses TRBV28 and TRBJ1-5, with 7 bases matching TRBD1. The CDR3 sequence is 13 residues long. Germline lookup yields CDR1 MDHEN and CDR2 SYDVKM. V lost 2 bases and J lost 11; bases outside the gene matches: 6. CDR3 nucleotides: TGTGCCAGCAGTTTACCGGGACAGTTAGCCCAGCATTTT. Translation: CASSLPGQLAQHF. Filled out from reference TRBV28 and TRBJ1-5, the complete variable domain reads DVKVTQSSRYLVKRTGEKVFLECVQDMDHENMFWYRQDPGLGLRLIYFSYDVKMKEKGDIPEGYSVSREKKERFSLILESASTNQTSMYLCASSLPGQLAQHFGDGTRLSIL.

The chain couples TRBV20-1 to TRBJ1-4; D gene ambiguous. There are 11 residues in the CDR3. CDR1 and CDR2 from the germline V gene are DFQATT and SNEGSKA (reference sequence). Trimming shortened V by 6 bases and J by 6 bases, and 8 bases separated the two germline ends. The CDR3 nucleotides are TGCAGTGCCCCCCGGGATGAAAAACTGTTTTTT. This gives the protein CSAPRDEKLFF.

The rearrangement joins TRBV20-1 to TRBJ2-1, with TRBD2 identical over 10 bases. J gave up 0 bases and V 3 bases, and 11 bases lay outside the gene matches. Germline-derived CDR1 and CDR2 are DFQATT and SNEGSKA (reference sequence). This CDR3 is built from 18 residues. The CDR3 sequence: CSASPAGGRGASYNEQFF. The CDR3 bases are TGCAGTGCTAGTCCAGCGGGGGGGCGAGGAGCCTCCTACAATGAGCAGTTCTTC.

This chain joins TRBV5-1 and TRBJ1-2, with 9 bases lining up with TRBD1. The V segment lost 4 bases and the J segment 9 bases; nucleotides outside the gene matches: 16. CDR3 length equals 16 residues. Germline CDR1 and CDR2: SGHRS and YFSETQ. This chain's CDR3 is CASSTNPGTGIFSYTF. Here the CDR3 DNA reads TGCGCCAGCAGCACAAATCCCGGGACAGGGATCTTTAGCTACACCTTC.

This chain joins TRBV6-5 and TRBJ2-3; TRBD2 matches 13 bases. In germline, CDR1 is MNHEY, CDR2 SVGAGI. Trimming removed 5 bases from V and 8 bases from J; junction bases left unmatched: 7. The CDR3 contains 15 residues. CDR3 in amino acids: CASSQLAGGPGTQYF. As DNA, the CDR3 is TGTGCCAGCAGTCAACTAGCGGGGGGGCCGGGTACGCAGTATTTT.

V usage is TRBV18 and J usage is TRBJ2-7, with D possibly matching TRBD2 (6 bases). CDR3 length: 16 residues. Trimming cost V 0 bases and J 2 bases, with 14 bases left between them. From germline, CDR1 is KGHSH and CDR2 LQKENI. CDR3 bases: TGTGCCAGCTCACCACCGCTTGGAGGGATTGCCTACGAGCAGTACTTC. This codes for CASSPPLGGIAYEQYF.

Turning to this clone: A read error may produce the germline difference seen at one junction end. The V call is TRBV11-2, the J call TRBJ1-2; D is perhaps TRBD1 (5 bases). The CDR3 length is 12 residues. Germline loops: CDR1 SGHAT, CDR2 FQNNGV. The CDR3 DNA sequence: TGTGCCAGCAGCCCAGGACACAGTAATTCCCTATTC. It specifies CASSPGHSNSLF.

The DNA of the CDR3 is TGTGCCAGCAGCCCGGGACAGGGGTTATCCTACGAGCAGTACGTC. It specifies CASSPGQGLSYEQYV. The chain recombines TRBV3-1 (or the pseudogene TRBV3-2) with TRBJ2-7, with 10 nucleotides matching TRBD1. The germline gives CDR1 LGHDT, CDR2 YNNKEL (reference sequence). Germline trimming cut 4 bases from V and 1 base from J; bases unmatched to any gene: 4. CDR3 length: 15 residues.

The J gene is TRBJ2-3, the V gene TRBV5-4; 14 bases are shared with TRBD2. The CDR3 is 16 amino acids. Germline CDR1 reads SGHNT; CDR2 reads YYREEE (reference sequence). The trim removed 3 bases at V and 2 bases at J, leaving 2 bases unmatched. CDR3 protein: CASSWGLAGDTDTQYF. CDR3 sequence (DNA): TGTGCCAGCAGCTGGGGACTAGCGGGGGACACAGATACGCAGTATTTT.

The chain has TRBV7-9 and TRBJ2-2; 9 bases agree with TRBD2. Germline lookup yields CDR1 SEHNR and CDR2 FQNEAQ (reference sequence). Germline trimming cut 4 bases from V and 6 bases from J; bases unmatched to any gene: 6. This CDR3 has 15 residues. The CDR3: CASSYGSGGSGELFF. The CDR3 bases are TGTGCCAGCAGCTACGGGAGCGGGGGGTCCGGGGAGCTGTTTTTT.

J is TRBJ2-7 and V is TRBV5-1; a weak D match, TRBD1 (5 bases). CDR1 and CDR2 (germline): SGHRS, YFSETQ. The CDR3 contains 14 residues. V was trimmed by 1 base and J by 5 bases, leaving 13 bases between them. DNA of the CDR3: TGCGCCAGCAGCTTGTTACAGGAGAGCGACGAGCAGTACTTC. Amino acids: CASSLLQESDEQYF.

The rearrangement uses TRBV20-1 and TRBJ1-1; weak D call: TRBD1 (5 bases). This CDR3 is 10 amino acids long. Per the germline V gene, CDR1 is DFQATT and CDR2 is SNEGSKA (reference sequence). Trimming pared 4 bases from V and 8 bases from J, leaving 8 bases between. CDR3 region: CSATRTEAFF. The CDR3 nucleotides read TGCAGTGCTACGCGGACAGAAGCTTTCTTT.

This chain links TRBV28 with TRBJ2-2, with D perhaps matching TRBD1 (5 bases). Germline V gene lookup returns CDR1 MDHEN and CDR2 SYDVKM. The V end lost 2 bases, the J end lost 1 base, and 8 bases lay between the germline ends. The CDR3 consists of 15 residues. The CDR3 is CASSLDQGNTGELFF. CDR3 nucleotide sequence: TGTGCCAGCAGTTTAGACCAGGGGAACACCGGGGAGCTGTTTTTT. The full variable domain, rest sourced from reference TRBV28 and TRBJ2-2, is DVKVTQSSRYLVKRTGEKVFLECVQDMDHENMFWYRQDPGLGLRLIYFSYDVKMKEKGDIPEGYSVSREKKERFSLILESASTNQTSMYLCASSLDQGNTGELFFGEGSRLTVL.

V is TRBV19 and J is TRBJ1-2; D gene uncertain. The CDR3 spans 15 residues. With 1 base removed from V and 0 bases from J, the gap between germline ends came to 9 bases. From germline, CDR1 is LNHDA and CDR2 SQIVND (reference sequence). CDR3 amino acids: CASSIAGGPNYGYTF. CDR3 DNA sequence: TGTGCCAGTAGTATAGCCGGCGGTCCTAACTATGGCTACACCTTC. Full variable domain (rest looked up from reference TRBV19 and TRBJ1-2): DGGITQSPKYLFRKEGQNVTLSCEQNLNHDAMYWYRQDPGQGLRLIYYSQIVNDFQKGDIAEGYSVSREKKESFPLTVTSAQKNPTAFYLCASSIAGGPNYGYTFGSGTRLTVV.

CDR3 DNA sequence: TGCGCCAGCAATAGCGGGGTATTGCCTAGCACAGATACGCAGTATTTT. Protein product: CASNSGVLPSTDTQYF. The rearrangement links TRBV5-1 to TRBJ2-3; 8 positions agree with TRBD2. CDR1 and CDR2 from the germline V gene are SGHRS and YFSETQ. The V and J ends lost 6 bases and 0 bases, in that order; junction bases with no gene match: 9. This CDR3 region has 16 residues.

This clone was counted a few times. The DNA of the CDR3 is TGCGCCAGCAGGGGAGAAAATGAAAAACTGTTTTTT. As protein: CASRGENEKLFF. The chain recombines TRBV5-1 with TRBJ1-4, with D uncertain. Germline values: CDR1 SGHRS, CDR2 YFSETQ. CDR3 size: 12 residues. V dropped 5 bases and J dropped 5 bases, with 7 bases sitting between them.

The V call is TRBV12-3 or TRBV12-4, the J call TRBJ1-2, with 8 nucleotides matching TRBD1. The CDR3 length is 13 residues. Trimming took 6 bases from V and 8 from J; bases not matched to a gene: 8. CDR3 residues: CASSPQGEGGYTF. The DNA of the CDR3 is TGTGCCAGCAGCCCACAGGGGGAAGGCGGCTACACCTTC.

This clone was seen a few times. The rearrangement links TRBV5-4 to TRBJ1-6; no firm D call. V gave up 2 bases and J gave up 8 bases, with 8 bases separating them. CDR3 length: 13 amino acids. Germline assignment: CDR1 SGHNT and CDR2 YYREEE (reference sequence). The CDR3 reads CASSFSFDSPLHF. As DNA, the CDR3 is TGTGCCAGCAGCTTCAGTTTCGATTCACCCCTCCACTTT.

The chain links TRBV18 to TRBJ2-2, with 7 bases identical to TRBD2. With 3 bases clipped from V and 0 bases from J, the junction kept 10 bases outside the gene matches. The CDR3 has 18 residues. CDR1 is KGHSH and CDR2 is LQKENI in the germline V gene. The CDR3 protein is CASSPLGAAGSNTGELFF. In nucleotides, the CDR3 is TGTGCCAGCTCACCCCTAGGGGCAGCGGGGTCGAACACCGGGGAGCTGTTTTTT. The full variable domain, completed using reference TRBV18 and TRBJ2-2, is NAGVMQNPRHLVRRRGQEARLRCSPMKGHSHVYWYRQLPEEGLKFMVYLQKENIIDESGMPKERFSAEFPKEGPSILRIQQVVRGDSAAYFCASSPLGAAGSNTGELFFGEGSRLTVL.

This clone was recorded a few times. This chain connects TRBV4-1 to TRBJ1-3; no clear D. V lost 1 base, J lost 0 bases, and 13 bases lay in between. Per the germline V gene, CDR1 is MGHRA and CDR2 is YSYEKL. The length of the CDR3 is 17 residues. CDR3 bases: TGCGCCAGCAGCCAAGTACTCCGGGAGAGCTCTGGAAACACCATATATTTT. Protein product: CASSQVLRESSGNTIYF.

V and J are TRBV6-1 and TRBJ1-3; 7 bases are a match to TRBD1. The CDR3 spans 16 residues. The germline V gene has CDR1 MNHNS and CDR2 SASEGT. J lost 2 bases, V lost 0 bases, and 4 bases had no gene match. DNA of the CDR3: TGTGCCAGCAGTGAAGCGTGGACAGGCACTGGAAACACCATATATTTT. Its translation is CASSEAWTGTGNTIYF.

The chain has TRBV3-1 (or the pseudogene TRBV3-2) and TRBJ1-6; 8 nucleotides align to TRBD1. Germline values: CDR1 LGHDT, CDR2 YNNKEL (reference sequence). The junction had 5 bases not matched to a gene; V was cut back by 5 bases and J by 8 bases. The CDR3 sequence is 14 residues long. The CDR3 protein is CASSTSQGDSPLHF. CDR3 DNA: TGTGCCAGCAGCACGTCACAGGGGGATTCACCCCTCCACTTT.

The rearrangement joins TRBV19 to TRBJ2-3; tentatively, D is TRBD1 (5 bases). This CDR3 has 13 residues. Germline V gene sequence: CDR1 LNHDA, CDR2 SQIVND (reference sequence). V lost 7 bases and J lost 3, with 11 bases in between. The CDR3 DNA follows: TGTGCCAGTAAGCAGGGAACAACAGATACGCAGTATTTT. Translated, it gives CASKQGTTDTQYF.

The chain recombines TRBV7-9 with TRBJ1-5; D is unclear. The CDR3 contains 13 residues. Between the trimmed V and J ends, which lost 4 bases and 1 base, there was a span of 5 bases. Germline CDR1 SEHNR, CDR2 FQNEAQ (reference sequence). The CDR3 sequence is CASSSMSNQPQHF. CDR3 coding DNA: TGTGCCAGCAGCTCCATGAGCAATCAGCCCCAGCATTTT.

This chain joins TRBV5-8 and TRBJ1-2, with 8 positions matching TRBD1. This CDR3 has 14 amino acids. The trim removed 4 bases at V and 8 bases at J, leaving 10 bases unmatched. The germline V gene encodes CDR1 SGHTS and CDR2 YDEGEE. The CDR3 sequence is CASSPGQAFGGYTF. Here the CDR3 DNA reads TGTGCCAGCAGCCCGGGACAGGCATTCGGGGGCTACACCTTC.